This TCR beta chain was found in a study of T cell changes during pregnancy in multiple sclerosis. Sequenced by immunoSEQ multiplex PCR; TCRdb stores in-frame clones only, minus some. The table includes 65,000 to 85,000 clones, 75% to 90% detected once. This clone has just one count. The V end lost 3 bases, the J end lost 5 bases, and 4 bases lay between the germline ends. This CDR3 is 12 amino acids long. Germline V CDR1 and CDR2: ENHRY, SYGVKD. The origin of this receptor is a female donor in good health, enrolled as a control in a pregnancy study. The starting material was peripheral blood, obtained after pregnancy. V usage is TRBV10-3 and J usage is TRBJ2-2; D ambiguous. In DNA form, the CDR3 reads TGTGCCATCAGTGAAACAACCGGGGAGCTGTTTTTT. Encoded protein: CAISETTGELFF.